The clone carrying this T cell receptor beta chain came up many times. What it binds is not known. These data belong to a study of read filtering for tumor transcriptome and immune sequencing. Study observations and caveats: In IR-seq, single-read clonotypes were approximately 79% of clonotypes but roughly 3.5% of reads. The CD138-negative fraction was mixed bone marrow immune cells, not pure T cells.

The library was built from about 0.4 ug RNA with molecular barcoded adaptors for alpha/delta and beta/gamma chains. One entry per CDR3 protein results from TCRdb running MiXCR on the reads. The data hold about 130,000 distinct CDR3 sequences, with approximately 12% observed a single time. Trimming cost V 4 bases and J 5 bases; bases outside gene matches: 3. Germline V gene sequence: CDR1 SEHNR, CDR2 FQNEAQ (reference sequence). The length of the CDR3 is 15 residues. V and J are TRBV7-9 and TRBJ2-3; 13 bases are shared with TRBD2. The sequencing sample was made of a population of CD138-negative cells sorted from bone marrow. The clonotype was recovered from a donor over 35 with multiple myeloma. CDR3 loop: CASSSRTSGRDTQYF. The CDR3, as DNA: TGTGCCAGCAGCTCGAGGACTAGCGGGAGAGATACGCAGTATTTT.